Listed below are T cell receptor beta chains from one sample, sequenced in a study of shared clonotypes between healthy human individuals. This table comes from immunoSEQ multiplex PCR, and its TCRdb copy is limited to in-frame clones, with some not included. Of about a million clones in the sample, around three quarters were seen once. Material for sequencing was memory CD4+ T cells from PBMCs. Source of these receptors: a man aged 18 to 29 in good health. Some clones in this sample may be carry-over from other donors' samples. Both conserved end residues are part of each CDR3. The D gene is left open where the match is weak. Clone size is given for some rows only: seen once, a few or many times, or a class if the clone is expanded.

CDR3aa	CDR3nt	abundance	j_gene	v_gene	d_gene
CASSLVGRYEKLFF	TGTGCCAGCAGCTTAGTGGGTCGCTATGAAAAACTGTTTTTT	.	TRBJ1-4	TRBV7-2	.
CATSRDGAAGSYEQYF	TGCGCCACCAGCAGAGATGGGGCAGCGGGAAGCTACGAGCAGTACTTC	.	TRBJ2-7	TRBV15	TRBD2
CASSLERSGARGTQYF	TGTGCCAGCAGCTTAGAACGGTCGGGGGCGAGAGGGACCCAGTACTTC	few	TRBJ2-5	TRBV7-2	.
CSAGEQETQYF	TGCAGCGCTGGGGAGCAAGAGACCCAGTACTTC	.	TRBJ2-5	TRBV29-1	.
CASSRTSGRASYNEQFF	TGTGCCAGCAGTAGGACTAGCGGGAGGGCATCCTACAATGAGCAGTTCTTC	.	TRBJ2-1	TRBV27	TRBD2
CASSQALGRGSYEQYF	TGTGCCAGCAGCCAAGCCTTGGGCCGGGGGTCCTACGAGCAGTACTTC	.	TRBJ2-7	TRBV14	.
CASSLYVSRGFSYEQYF	TGTGCCAGCAGCTTATATGTTTCCAGGGGGTTTAGCTACGAGCAGTACTTC	few	TRBJ2-7	TRBV7-2	TRBD1
CAWRGDSSYNEQFF	TGTGCCTGGAGGGGGGACAGCTCCTACAATGAGCAGTTCTTC	.	TRBJ2-1	TRBV30	TRBD1
CASSPSIRAINTLNEQFF	TGTGCCAGCTCACCATCCATTAGGGCCATTAACACACTTAATGAGCAGTTCTTC	.	TRBJ2-1	TRBV18	.
CAIKGHTSGNTIYF	TGTGCCATAAAGGGACACACCTCTGGAAACACCATATATTTT	few	TRBJ1-3	TRBV10-3	.
CASSSGLAGGPPGVDTQYF	TGTGCCAGCAGCTCGGGACTAGCGGGAGGGCCTCCCGGGGTAGATACGCAGTATTTT	.	TRBJ2-3	TRBV11-3	TRBD2
CASSPSSPDEQYF	TGTGCCAGCAGCCCATCTTCCCCCGACGAGCAGTACTTC	.	TRBJ2-7	TRBV7-9	.
CASSYAGAPTNEQFF	TGTGCCAGCAGTTATGCGGGAGCGCCGACCAATGAGCAGTTCTTC	once	TRBJ2-1	TRBV27	TRBD2
CASRAPSAGVGTGELFF	TGTGCCAGCAGGGCCCCCTCAGCGGGAGTGGGCACCGGGGAGCTGTTTTTT	.	TRBJ2-2	TRBV28	TRBD2